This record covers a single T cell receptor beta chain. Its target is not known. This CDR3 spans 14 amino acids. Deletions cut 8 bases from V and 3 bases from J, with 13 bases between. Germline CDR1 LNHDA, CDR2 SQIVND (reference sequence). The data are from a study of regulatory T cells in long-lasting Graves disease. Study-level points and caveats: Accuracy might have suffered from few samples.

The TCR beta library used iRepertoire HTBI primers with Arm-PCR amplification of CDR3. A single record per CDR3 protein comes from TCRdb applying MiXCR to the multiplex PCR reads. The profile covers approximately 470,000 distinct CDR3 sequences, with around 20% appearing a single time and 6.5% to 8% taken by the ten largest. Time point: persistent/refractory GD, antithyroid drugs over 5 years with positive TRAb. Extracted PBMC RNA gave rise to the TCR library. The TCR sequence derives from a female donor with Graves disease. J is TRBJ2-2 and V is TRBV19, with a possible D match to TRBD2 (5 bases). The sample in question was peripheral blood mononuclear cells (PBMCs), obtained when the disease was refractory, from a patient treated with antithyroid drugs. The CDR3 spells CASYGERDTGELFF. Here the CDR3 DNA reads TGTGCCAGTTACGGGGAACGGGACACCGGGGAGCTGTTTTTT.